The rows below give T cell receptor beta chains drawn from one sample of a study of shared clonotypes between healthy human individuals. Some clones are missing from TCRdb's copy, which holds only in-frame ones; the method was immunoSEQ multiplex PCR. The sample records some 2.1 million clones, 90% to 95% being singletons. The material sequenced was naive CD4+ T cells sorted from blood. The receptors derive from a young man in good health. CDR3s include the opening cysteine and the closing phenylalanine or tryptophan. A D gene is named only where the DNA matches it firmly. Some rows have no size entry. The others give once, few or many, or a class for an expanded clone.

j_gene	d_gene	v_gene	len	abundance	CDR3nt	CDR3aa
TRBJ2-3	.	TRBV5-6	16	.	TGTGCCAGCAGCTGGACATCGACTAGGAGCACAGATACGCAGTATTTT	CASSWTSTRSTDTQYF
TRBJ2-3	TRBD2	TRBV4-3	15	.	TGCGCCAGCAGCCAAGCGGCGGGAGGCACAGATACGCAGTATTTT	CASSQAAGGTDTQYF
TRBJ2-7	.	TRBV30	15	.	TGTGCCTGGAGTGTATGGGCAGGGAGGACCTACGAGCAGTACTTC	CAWSVWAGRTYEQYF
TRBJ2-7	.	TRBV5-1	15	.	TGCGCCAGCAGCTTGGCTCTGGGGAATTTCAACGAGCAGTACTTC	CASSLALGNFNEQYF
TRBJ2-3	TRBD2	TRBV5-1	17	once	TGCGCCAGCAGCTTGGACGCTAGCGGGAGTAAGGGAGATACGCAGTATTTT	CASSLDASGSKGDTQYF
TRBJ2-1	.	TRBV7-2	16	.	TGTGCCAGCAGCCTAACCTGGGACTCCCGATACAATGAGCAGTTCTTC	CASSLTWDSRYNEQFF
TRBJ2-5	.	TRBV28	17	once	TGTGCCAGCAGTTTAACGGGTGCAGCGAGGTCTGCGGAGACCCAGTACTTC	CASSLTGAARSAETQYF
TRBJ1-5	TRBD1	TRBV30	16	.	TGTGCCTGGAGTGTAGCGACCCAGGGGGGCAATCAGCCCCAGCATTTT	CAWSVATQGGNQPQHF
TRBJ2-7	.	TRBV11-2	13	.	TGTGCCAGCAGCTTCGGGGTGAGGAACGAGCAGTACTTC	CASSFGVRNEQYF
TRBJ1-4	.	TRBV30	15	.	TGTGCCTGGAGTCTCGGGGACGCCGCCAATGAAAAACTGTTTTTT	CAWSLGDAANEKLFF
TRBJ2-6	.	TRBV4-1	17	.	TGCGCCAGCAGCCATCTCCAAACGAGCTCTGGGGCCAACGTCCTGACTTTC	CASSHLQTSSGANVLTF
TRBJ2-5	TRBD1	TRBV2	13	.	TGTGCCAGCCTACACAGGGGACAAGAGACCCAGTACTTC	CASLHRGQETQYF
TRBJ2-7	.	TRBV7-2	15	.	TGTGCCAGCAGCCCTCCCGGCCAGAGGCACTACGAGCAGTACTTC	CASSPPGQRHYEQYF
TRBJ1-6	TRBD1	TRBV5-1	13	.	TGCGCCAGCACCGGACAGGGGGGTTCACCCCTCCACTTT	CASTGQGGSPLHF
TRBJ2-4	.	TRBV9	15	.	TGTGCCAGCAGCGTAGACGGGATAGCCAAAAACATTCAGTACTTC	CASSVDGIAKNIQYF
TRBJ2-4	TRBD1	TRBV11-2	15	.	TGTGCCAGCGGGGGACAGCGACTAGCCAAAAACATTCAGTACTTC	CASGGQRLAKNIQYF
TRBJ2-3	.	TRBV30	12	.	TGTGCCTGGAGTGTGGCTGCAGATACGCAGTATTTT	CAWSVAADTQYF
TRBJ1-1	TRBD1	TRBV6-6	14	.	TGTGCCAGCAGTTCCCCAGGGGGAAGTCCGCGAGCTTTCTTT	CASSSPGGSPRAFF
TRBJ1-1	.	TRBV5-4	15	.	TGTGCCAGCAGCCCTGGAGGGGGGCTCGGGACTGAAGCTTTCTTT	CASSPGGGLGTEAFF
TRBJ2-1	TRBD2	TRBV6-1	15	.	TGTGCCAGCAACCGACTAGCGGGGGGTTATCATGAGCAGTTCTTC	CASNRLAGGYHEQFF
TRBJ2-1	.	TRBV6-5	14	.	TGTGCCAGCAGCAAGGACAGAGCCTACAATGAGCAGTTCTTC	CASSKDRAYNEQFF
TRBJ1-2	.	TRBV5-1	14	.	TGCGCCAGCAGCTTGACCGCTTCTAACTATGGCTACACCTTC	CASSLTASNYGYTF
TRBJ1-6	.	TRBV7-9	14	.	TGTGCCAGCAGCCCTAACAGGGTCGATTCACCCCTCCACTTT	CASSPNRVDSPLHF
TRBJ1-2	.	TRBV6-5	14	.	TGTGCCAGCAGTTACGCAGATTCGGACTATGGCTACACCTTC	CASSYADSDYGYTF
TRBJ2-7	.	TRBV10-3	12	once	TGTGCCATCAGTGAGTCGGGATACGAGCAGTACTTC	CAISESGYEQYF
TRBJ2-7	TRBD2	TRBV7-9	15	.	TGTGCCAGCAGCTTGGAACCTCTAGCGGGATACGAGCAGTACTTC	CASSLEPLAGYEQYF
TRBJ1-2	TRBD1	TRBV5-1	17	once	TGCGCCAGCAGCCCCCAAATCCGGACAGGGGAGTATGATGGCTACACCTTC	CASSPQIRTGEYDGYTF
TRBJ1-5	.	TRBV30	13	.	TGTGCCTGGAGTACTTCAAGTAATCAGCCCCAGCATTTT	CAWSTSSNQPQHF
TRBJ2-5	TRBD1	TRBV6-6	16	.	TGTGCCAGCAGTAAACCCGGGACAGGGGGCAGGGAGACCCAGTACTTC	CASSKPGTGGRETQYF
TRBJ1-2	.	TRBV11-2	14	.	TGTGCCAGCAGCTTAGAGAGGGTGGTTTATGGCTACACCTTC	CASSLERVVYGYTF
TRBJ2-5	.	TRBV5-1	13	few	TGCGCCAGCAGCTTGCAGGGTCAAGAGACCCAGTACTTC	CASSLQGQETQYF
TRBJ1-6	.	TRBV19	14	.	TGTGCCAGTCAGACAGGCTCCTATAATTCACCCCTCCACTTT	CASQTGSYNSPLHF
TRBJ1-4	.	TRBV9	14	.	TGTGCCAGCACACGAACTGTGACTAATGAAAAACTGTTTTTT	CASTRTVTNEKLFF
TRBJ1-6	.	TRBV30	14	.	TGTGCCTGGAGTCAAGTAGAGGGCGGGTCACCCCTCCACTTT	CAWSQVEGGSPLHF
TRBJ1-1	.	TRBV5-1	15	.	TGCGCCAGCAGCTTGTTCGACTCTCTGAACACTGAAGCTTTCTTT	CASSLFDSLNTEAFF
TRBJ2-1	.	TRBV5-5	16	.	TGTGCCAGCAGCCGCGAGGGGACACATTCTTACAATGAGCAGTTCTTC	CASSREGTHSYNEQFF
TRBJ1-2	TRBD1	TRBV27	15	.	TGTGCCAGCAGTCCCCAGGGACAGGCAGTCTATGGCTACACCTTC	CASSPQGQAVYGYTF
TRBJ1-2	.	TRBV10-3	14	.	TGTGCCATCCGCACGACAGAGGCTGGGTATGGCTACACCTTC	CAIRTTEAGYGYTF
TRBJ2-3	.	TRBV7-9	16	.	TGTGCCAGCAGCCTCACCAGGGGATTTTTCACAGATACGCAGTATTTT	CASSLTRGFFTDTQYF
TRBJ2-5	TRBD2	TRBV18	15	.	TGTGCCAGCTCACGCGGACTAGCGGGAGCAGAGACCCAGTACTTC	CASSRGLAGAETQYF
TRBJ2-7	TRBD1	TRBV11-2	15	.	TGTGCCAGCAGCTCTCCTCGGACAGGGGGTTACGAGCAGTACTTC	CASSSPRTGGYEQYF
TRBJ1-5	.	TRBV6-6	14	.	TGTGCCAGCAGTTACTCCTGGGGTACCCAGCCCCAGCATTTT	CASSYSWGTQPQHF
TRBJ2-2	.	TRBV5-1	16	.	TGCGCCAGCAGCCTCAGGGCGACCATGGACACCGGGGAGCTGTTTTTT	CASSLRATMDTGELFF
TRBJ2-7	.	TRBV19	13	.	TGTGCCAGTAGTAGGCCAGATTCCTACGAGCAGTACTTC	CASSRPDSYEQYF
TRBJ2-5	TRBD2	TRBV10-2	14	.	TGCGCCAGCAGCCTGGCGGGAGGACGAGAGACCCAGTACTTC	CASSLAGGRETQYF
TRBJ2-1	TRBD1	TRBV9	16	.	TGTGCCAGCAGCGACCAGACCGGGACAGGGGTTAATGAGCAGTTCTTC	CASSDQTGTGVNEQFF
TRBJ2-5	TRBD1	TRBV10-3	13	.	TGTGCCATCAGGACAGGGGGTAAAGAGACCCAGTACTTC	CAIRTGGKETQYF
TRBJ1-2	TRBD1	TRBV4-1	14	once	TGCGCCAGCAGCCAAGGGGGACAGCCCTATGGCTACACCTTC	CASSQGGQPYGYTF
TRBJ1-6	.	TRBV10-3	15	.	TGTGCCATCAGTGACTCCGGACGGGATAATTCACCCCTCCACTTT	CAISDSGRDNSPLHF